Given below is one T cell receptor beta chain in context. Its antigen is undetermined. These data are taken from a study of cytomegalovirus exposure and HLA in healthy donors. Study-wide results and limits: Cytomegalovirus status, reportedly, was diagnosed with high specificity and sensitivity by the classifier.

Germline V CDR1 and CDR2: MDHEN, SYDVKM. The CDR3 runs to 15 residues. V shed 2 bases, J shed 5 bases, and the junction held 7 bases outside the gene matches. Though probably carrying unrecorded immune exposures, donors were nominally healthy at sampling. In the PCR, 60 Vbeta and 13 Jbeta primers were used. Data came from immunoSEQ multiplex PCR; TCRdb stores just in-frame clones and leaves some out. The sample yields some 200,000 clones, about 83% seen once. The receptor comes from a man aged 40-55 years in good health and CMV-seronegative. The chain carries TRBV28 and TRBJ2-5, with 8 bases aligning to TRBD1. Sample: PBMCs. The CDR3 here is CASSLPDRAKETQYF. The CDR3 nucleotides are TGTGCCAGCAGTTTACCGGACAGGGCGAAGGAGACCCAGTACTTC.